These T cell receptor beta chains were read from a single sample in a study of blood T cell repertoires in COVID-19. Here immunoSEQ multiplex PCR was the method, and the copy in TCRdb shows in-frame clones only, minus some. The repertoire holds about 670,000 clones, 75% to 90% seen once, with under 0.3% in the top ten. The sample consisted of peripheral blood. These receptor sequences come from a young woman with acute or convalescent COVID-19. Each CDR3 is given with its conserved first and last residue. D genes are given only for firm matches. Expanded clones get a size class; other rows say once, few or many, or leave the size out.

>TRBJ2-7|NA|NA|TRBV5-1
CASSLGRDEQYF
TGCGCCAGCAGCTTGGGACGGGACGAGCAGTACTTC
>TRBJ2-2|NA|TRBD2|TRBV6-6
CASSLSGGQVTGELFF
TGTGCCAGCAGTCTATCGGGGGGGCAGGTCACCGGGGAGCTGTTTTTT
>TRBJ1-2|NA|TRBD1|TRBV29-1
CSVDDTGGIGYGYTF
TGCAGCGTAGACGATACAGGGGGTATAGGCTATGGCTACACCTTC
>TRBJ1-5|NA|TRBD1|TRBV19
CASRGDRGGPNQPQHF
TGTGCGAGCAGGGGTGACAGGGGGGGCCCCAATCAGCCCCAGCATTTT
>TRBJ1-1|NA|NA|TRBV15
CATNHKVLNTEAFF
TGTGCCACCAACCACAAAGTATTGAACACTGAAGCTTTCTTT
>TRBJ1-1|NA|NA|TRBV20-1
CSAYAGEAFF
TGCAGTGCTTACGCCGGGGAAGCTTTCTTT
>TRBJ2-3|NA|TRBD2|TRBV5-4
CASSLERGTDTQYF
TGTGCCAGCAGCTTGGAGCGGGGTACAGATACGCAGTATTTT
>TRBJ2-7|NA|NA|TRBV5-6
CASSYRDTAYEQYF
TGTGCCAGCAGCTATCGGGACACAGCCTACGAGCAGTACTTC
>TRBJ2-7|NA|NA|TRBV6-6
CASTTSSDSYEQYF
TGTGCCAGCACCACTTCCTCCGACTCCTACGAGCAGTACTTC
>TRBJ2-2|NA|NA|TRBV5-1
CASSWYDSNTGELFF
TGCGCCAGCAGCTGGTACGACTCGAACACCGGGGAGCTGTTTTTT
>TRBJ2-7|NA|TRBD1|TRBV27
CASSEPRTGSYEQYF
TGTGCCAGCAGTGAACCAAGGACAGGGTCCTACGAGCAGTACTTC
>TRBJ1-2|NA|TRBD1|TRBV9
CASSRGQNYGYTF
TGTGCCAGCAGCCGGGGACAGAACTATGGCTACACCTTC
>TRBJ1-2|NA|NA|TRBV10-3
CASGGGEANYGYTF
TGTGCCAGCGGGGGGGGAGAAGCTAACTATGGCTACACCTTC
>TRBJ1-1|NA|NA|TRBV15
CATSRDWGEGAVKAFF
TGTGCCACCAGCAGAGATTGGGGGGAGGGAGCTGTGAAAGCTTTCTTT
>TRBJ1-3|NA|NA|TRBV3-1/TRBV3-2
CASSFSLSGNTIYF
TGTGCCAGCAGCTTCTCTCTCTCTGGAAACACCATATATTTT
>TRBJ1-2|NA|NA|TRBV5-1
CASSWGQINYGYTF
TGCGCCAGCAGCTGGGGGCAGATTAACTATGGCTACACCTTC
>TRBJ1-1|NA|NA|TRBV28
CASSFGRNTEAFF
TGTGCCAGCAGTTTTGGGAGGAACACTGAAGCTTTCTTT
>TRBJ2-7|NA|NA|TRBV7-3
CASSLRSGRPYEQYF
TGTGCCAGCAGCTTGCGTTCGGGGAGGCCCTACGAGCAGTACTTC
>TRBJ2-5|once|NA|TRBV6-4
CASSDVAGAQETQYF
TGTGCCAGCAGTGATGTGGCGGGGGCACAAGAGACCCAGTACTTC
>TRBJ2-2|NA|NA|TRBV9
CASSVGGEGTGELFF
TGTGCCAGCAGCGTAGGAGGCGAGGGCACCGGGGAGCTGTTTTTT
>TRBJ2-5|once|TRBD2|TRBV7-8
CASSFSGGSQETQYF
TGTGCCAGCAGCTTTAGCGGGGGCTCCCAAGAGACCCAGTACTTC
>TRBJ2-1|NA|NA|TRBV28
CASSPLSGKSEQFF
TGTGCCAGCAGCCCCTTGTCAGGGAAAAGTGAGCAGTTCTTC
>TRBJ2-5|NA|NA|TRBV7-3
CASSNLSNSSGWILETQYF
TGTGCCAGCAGCAATTTGTCGAACAGTAGCGGTTGGATATTAGAGACCCAGTACTTC
>TRBJ2-6|once|NA|TRBV9
CASSATEGLTGANVLTF
TGTGCCAGCAGTGCCACGGAGGGTTTGACTGGGGCCAACGTCCTGACTTTC
>TRBJ2-6|few|NA|TRBV4-1
CASSPTEGSGANVLTF
TGCGCCAGCAGCCCAACGGAGGGATCTGGGGCCAACGTCCTGACTTTC
>TRBJ1-6|NA|NA|TRBV30
CAERRSYNSPLHF
TGTGCAGAACGGAGAAGCTATAATTCACCCCTCCACTTT
>TRBJ2-7|NA|TRBD1|TRBV4-3
CASSQATGASYEQYF
TGCGCCAGCAGCCAGGCGACAGGGGCTTCCTACGAGCAGTACTTC
>TRBJ2-1|NA|TRBD2|TRBV7-3
CASSSPGLAGGASSYNEQFF
TGTGCCAGCAGCTCCCCGGGACTAGCGGGGGGCGCGAGCTCCTACAATGAGCAGTTCTTC
>TRBJ1-1|NA|NA|TRBV27
CASSLYRGSTEAFF
TGTGCCAGCAGTTTATATAGGGGTAGCACTGAAGCTTTCTTT
>TRBJ1-2|NA|TRBD1|TRBV27
CASSSRQGGLFGYTF
TGTGCCAGCAGTTCTCGACAGGGGGGGTTATTTGGCTACACCTTC
>TRBJ1-1|NA|NA|TRBV21-1
CASSKADLAGTGAYEAFF
TGTGCCAGCAGCAAAGCGGACCTCGCCGGGACAGGGGCTTATGAAGCTTTCTTT
>TRBJ2-1|NA|NA|TRBV24-1
CATSDFDRPKSNEQFF
TGTGCCACCAGTGATTTCGACAGGCCAAAATCCAATGAGCAGTTCTTC
>TRBJ1-2|NA|NA|TRBV5-1
CASSLATDSSHGYGYTF
TGCGCCAGCAGCTTGGCTACCGACAGCTCCCATGGCTATGGCTACACCTTC
>TRBJ2-2|NA|TRBD1|TRBV28
CASSSPGGTGGHGELFF
TGTGCCAGCAGTTCCCCGGGGGGGACAGGGGGCCACGGGGAGCTGTTTTTT
>TRBJ1-2|NA|TRBD1|TRBV30
CAWTPGTGVGGYTF
TGTGCCTGGACTCCCGGGACAGGGGTAGGGGGCTACACCTTC
>TRBJ1-2|NA|TRBD1|TRBV3-1/TRBV3-2
CASSPWTGSIRGYGYTF
TGTGCCAGCAGCCCATGGACAGGTTCGATAAGGGGCTATGGCTACACCTTC
>TRBJ2-7|NA|NA|TRBV9
CASSPPGLAYEQYF
TGTGCCAGCAGCCCCCCGGGACTCGCCTACGAGCAGTACTTC
>TRBJ1-1|NA|NA|TRBV30
CAWRGRLTEAFF
TGTGCCTGGAGGGGCAGGTTGACTGAAGCTTTCTTT
>TRBJ1-2|NA|NA|TRBV19
CASNPWEDVAGIRGYTF
TGTGCCAGTAACCCATGGGAGGATGTCGCGGGGATACGTGGCTACACCTTC
>TRBJ1-1|NA|NA|TRBV25-1
CASSVPDASNLEAFF
TGTGCCAGCAGTGTTCCCGACGCTAGTAATCTCGAAGCTTTCTTT
>TRBJ2-7|NA|NA|TRBV11-3
CASSLAGEVQYF
TGTGCCAGCAGCTTAGCGGGGGAGGTGCAGTACTTC
>TRBJ2-7|NA|TRBD1|TRBV27
CASSLIVGQAAYEQYF
TGTGCCAGCAGTCTAATCGTGGGACAGGCCGCCTACGAGCAGTACTTC
>TRBJ1-4|NA|TRBD1|TRBV9
CASSARGDGEKLFF
TGTGCCAGCAGCGCCAGGGGGGATGGTGAAAAACTGTTTTTT
>TRBJ1-1|few|TRBD1|TRBV29-1
CSVPPPRTGYDTEAFF
TGCAGCGTTCCACCACCCCGGACAGGGTACGACACTGAAGCTTTCTTT
>TRBJ2-2|NA|TRBD2|TRBV7-2
CASSLLVGEGNTGELFF
TGTGCCAGCAGTCTCTTGGTGGGGGAGGGGAACACCGGGGAGCTGTTTTTT
>TRBJ1-1|NA|TRBD1|TRBV6-5
CASSYPGQGDTEAFF
TGTGCCAGCAGTTACCCGGGACAGGGGGACACTGAAGCTTTCTTT
>TRBJ1-2|NA|NA|TRBV2
CASSEKVWAGLYGYTF
TGTGCCAGCAGTGAAAAGGTTTGGGCAGGTCTATATGGCTACACCTTC
>TRBJ2-3|NA|NA|TRBV6-2/TRBV6-3
CASSSGVTQYF
TGTGCCAGCAGTTCGGGGGTTACGCAGTATTTT
>TRBJ2-7|NA|TRBD1|TRBV29-1
CSVAGQGKVQQYF
TGCAGCGTGGCGGGACAGGGAAAGGTACAGCAGTACTTC
>TRBJ2-3|NA|NA|TRBV19
CASSWDSITDTQYF
TGTGCCAGTAGTTGGGACTCGATCACAGATACGCAGTATTTT
>TRBJ1-1|NA|NA|TRBV19
CASSIIGARVAFF
TGTGCCAGTAGTATCATAGGTGCCAGGGTTGCTTTCTTT
>TRBJ2-1|NA|TRBD1|TRBV5-4
CASSPGTGRGRYNEQFF
TGTGCCAGCAGCCCTGGGACAGGTCGCGGGCGGTACAATGAGCAGTTCTTC
>TRBJ1-2|once|TRBD1|TRBV20-1
CSASARGAGYGYTF
TGCAGTGCTAGTGCCAGGGGGGCCGGCTATGGCTACACCTTC
>TRBJ1-1|NA|NA|TRBV30
CAWRRRQNTEAFF
TGTGCCTGGAGAAGGCGGCAGAACACTGAAGCTTTCTTT
>TRBJ1-6|NA|NA|TRBV9
CASSVGPRGALHF
TGTGCCAGCAGCGTCGGACCCAGGGGTGCCCTCCACTTT